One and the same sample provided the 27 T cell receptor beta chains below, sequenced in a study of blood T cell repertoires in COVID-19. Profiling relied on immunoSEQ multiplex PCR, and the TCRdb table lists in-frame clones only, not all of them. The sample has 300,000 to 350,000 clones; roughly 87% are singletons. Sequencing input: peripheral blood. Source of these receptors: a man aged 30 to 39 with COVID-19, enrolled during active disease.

The DNA of the CDR3 is TGCGCCAGCAGTCCGGCGGGGAACGGAAACACCATATATTTT. Its translation is CASSPAGNGNTIYF. The V gene is TRBV5-1, the J gene TRBJ1-3; D not certain. This CDR3 spans 14 amino acids. CDR1 is SGHRS and CDR2 is YFSETQ in the germline V gene. Trimming took off 5 bases at V and 4 bases at J, with 13 bases between the two ends.

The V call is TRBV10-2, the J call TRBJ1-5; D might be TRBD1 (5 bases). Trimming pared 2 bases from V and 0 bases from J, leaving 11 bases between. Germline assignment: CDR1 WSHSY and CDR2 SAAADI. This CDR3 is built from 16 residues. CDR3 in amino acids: CASSEMGGFSNQPQHF. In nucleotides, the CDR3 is TGCGCCAGCAGTGAGATGGGGGGTTTTAGCAATCAGCCCCAGCATTTT.

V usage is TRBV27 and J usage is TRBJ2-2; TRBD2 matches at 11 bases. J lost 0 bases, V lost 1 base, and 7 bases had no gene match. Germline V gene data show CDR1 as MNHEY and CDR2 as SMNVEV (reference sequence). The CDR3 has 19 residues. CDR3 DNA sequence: TGTGCCAGCAGTTTATTTCCCCCGGGACTAGCGGCGAACACCGGGGAGCTGTTTTTT. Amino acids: CASSLFPPGLAANTGELFF.

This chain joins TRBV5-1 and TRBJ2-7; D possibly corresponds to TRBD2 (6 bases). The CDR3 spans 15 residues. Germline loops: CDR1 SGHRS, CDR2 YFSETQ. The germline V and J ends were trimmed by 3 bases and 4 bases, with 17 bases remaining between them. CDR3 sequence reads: CASSSGLNTLYEQYF. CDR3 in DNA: TGCGCCAGCAGCTCGGGACTGAACACCCTATACGAGCAGTACTTC. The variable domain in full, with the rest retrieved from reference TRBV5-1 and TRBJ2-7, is KAGVTQTPRYLIKTRGQQVTLSCSPISGHRSVSWYQQTPGQGLQFLFEYFSETQRNKGNFPGRFSGRQFSNSRSEMNVSTLELGDSALYLCASSSGLNTLYEQYFGPGTRLTVT.

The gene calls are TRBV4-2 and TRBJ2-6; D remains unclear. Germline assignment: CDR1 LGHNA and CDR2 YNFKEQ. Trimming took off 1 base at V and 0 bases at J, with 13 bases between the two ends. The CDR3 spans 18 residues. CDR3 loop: CASSQALFFSSGANVLTF. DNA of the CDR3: TGTGCCAGCAGCCAAGCTCTCTTTTTCTCCTCTGGGGCCAACGTCCTGACTTTC.

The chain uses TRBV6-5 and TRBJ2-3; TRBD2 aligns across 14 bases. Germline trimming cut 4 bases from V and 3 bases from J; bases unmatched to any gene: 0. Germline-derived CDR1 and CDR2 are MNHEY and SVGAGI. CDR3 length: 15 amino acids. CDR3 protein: CASSWTSGRTDTQYF. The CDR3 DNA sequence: TGTGCCAGCAGTTGGACTAGCGGGAGGACAGATACGCAGTATTTT.

Written as DNA, the CDR3 is TGTGCCAGTACCTGGAGGACGGATAGCAATCAGCCCCAGCATTTT. It specifies CASTWRTDSNQPQHF. The chain is built from TRBV19 and TRBJ1-5, with D unresolved. V was pared by 7 bases and J by 0 bases, with 13 bases between. The CDR3 has 15 amino acids. Per germline, CDR1 LNHDA and CDR2 SQIVND (reference sequence). Filled out from reference TRBV19 and TRBJ1-5, the complete variable domain reads DGGITQSPKYLFRKEGQNVTLSCEQNLNHDAMYWYRQDPGQGLRLIYYSQIVNDFQKGDIAEGYSVSREKKESFPLTVTSAQKNPTAFYLCASTWRTDSNQPQHFGDGTRLSIL.

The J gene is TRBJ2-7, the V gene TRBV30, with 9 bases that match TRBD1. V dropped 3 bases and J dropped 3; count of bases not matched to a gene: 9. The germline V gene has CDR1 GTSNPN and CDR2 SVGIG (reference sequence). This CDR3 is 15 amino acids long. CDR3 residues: CAWSLTGTGYYEQYF. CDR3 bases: TGTGCCTGGAGCCTTACCGGGACAGGGTACTACGAGCAGTACTTC.

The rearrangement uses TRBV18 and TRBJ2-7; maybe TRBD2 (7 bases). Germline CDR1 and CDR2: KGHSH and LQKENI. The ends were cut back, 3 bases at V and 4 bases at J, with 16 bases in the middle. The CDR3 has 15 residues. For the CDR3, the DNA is TGTGCCAGCTCACCGCGGTTGGGGGGGCATTACGAGCAGTACTTC. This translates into CASSPRLGGHYEQYF.

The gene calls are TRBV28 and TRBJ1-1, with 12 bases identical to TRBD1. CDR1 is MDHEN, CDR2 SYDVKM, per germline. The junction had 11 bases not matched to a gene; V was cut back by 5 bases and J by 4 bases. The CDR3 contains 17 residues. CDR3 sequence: CASSALGQGAFGTEAFF. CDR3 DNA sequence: TGTGCCAGCAGTGCCCTGGGACAGGGGGCTTTTGGCACTGAAGCTTTCTTT.

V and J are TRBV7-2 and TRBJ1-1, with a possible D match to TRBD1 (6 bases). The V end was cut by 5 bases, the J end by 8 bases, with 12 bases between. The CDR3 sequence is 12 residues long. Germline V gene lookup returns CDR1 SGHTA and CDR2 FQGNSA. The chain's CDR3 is CASSRTGLEAFF. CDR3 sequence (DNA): TGTGCCAGCAGCCGAACAGGGCTGGAAGCTTTCTTT.

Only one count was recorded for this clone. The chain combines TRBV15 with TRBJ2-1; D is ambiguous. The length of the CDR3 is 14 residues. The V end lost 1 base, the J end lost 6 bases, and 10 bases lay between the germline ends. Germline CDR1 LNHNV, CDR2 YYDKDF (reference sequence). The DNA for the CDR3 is TGTGCCACCAGCAGAGTGCGAATTCCCAATGAGCAGTTCTTC. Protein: CATSRVRIPNEQFF.

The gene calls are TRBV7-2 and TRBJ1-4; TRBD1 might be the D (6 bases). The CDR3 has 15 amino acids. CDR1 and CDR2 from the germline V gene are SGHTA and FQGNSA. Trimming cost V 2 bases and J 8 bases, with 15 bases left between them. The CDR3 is CASSLRGAWSEKLFF. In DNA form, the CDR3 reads TGTGCCAGCAGCTTACGGGGGGCTTGGTCAGAAAAACTGTTTTTT.

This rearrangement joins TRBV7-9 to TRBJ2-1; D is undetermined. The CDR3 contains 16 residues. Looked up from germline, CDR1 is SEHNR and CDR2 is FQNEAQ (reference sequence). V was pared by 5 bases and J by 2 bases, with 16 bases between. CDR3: CASSPEREVAYNEQFF. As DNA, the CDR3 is TGTGCCAGCAGCCCCGAACGCGAGGTAGCCTACAATGAGCAGTTCTTC.

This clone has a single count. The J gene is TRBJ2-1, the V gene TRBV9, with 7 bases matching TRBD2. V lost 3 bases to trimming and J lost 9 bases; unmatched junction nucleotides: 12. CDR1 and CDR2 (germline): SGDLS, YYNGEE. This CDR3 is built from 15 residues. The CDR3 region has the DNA TGTGCCAGCAGCGGGGGAGGCGGGAGATGGGGTGAGCAGTTCTTC. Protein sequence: CASSGGGGRWGEQFF.

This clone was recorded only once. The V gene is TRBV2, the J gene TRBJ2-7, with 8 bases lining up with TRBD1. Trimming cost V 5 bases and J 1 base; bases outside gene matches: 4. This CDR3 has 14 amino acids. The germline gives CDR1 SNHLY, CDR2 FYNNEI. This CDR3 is CASSLDRASYEQYF. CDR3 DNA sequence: TGTGCCAGCAGTCTGGACAGGGCTTCCTACGAGCAGTACTTC.

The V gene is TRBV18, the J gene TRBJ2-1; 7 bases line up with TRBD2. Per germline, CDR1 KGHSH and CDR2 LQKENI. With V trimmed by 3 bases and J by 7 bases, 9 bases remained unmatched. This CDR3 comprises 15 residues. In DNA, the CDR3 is TGTGCCAGCTCACCGGGGCTAGCGGAGGCAAATGAGCAGTTCTTC. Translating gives CASSPGLAEANEQFF.

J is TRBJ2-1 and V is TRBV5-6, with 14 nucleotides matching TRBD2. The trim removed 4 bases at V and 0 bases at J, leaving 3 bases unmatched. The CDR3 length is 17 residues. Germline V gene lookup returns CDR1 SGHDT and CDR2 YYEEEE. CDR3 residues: CASSLGLAGGSYNEQFF. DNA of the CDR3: TGTGCCAGCAGCCTAGGACTAGCGGGGGGCTCCTACAATGAGCAGTTCTTC.

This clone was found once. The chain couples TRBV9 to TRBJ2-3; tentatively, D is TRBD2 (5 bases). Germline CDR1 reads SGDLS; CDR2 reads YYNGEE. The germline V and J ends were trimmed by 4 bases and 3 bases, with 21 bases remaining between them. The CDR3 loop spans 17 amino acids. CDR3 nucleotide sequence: TGTGCCAGCAGCCACCAACAAGGGAGTAGCCCAACAGATACGCAGTATTTT. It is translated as CASSHQQGSSPTDTQYF.

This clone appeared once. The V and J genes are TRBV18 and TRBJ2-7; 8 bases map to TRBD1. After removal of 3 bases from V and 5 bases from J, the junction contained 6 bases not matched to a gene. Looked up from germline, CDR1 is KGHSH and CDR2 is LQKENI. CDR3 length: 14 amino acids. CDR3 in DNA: TGTGCCAGCTCACCTACCGGGACAGGAAACGAGCAGTACTTC. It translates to CASSPTGTGNEQYF.

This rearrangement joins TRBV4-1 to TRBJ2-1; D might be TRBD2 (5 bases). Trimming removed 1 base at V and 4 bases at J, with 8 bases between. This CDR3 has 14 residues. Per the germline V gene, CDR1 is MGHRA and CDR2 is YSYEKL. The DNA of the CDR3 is TGCGCCAGCAGCCAAGCACTAGATTACAATGAGCAGTTCTTC. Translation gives CASSQALDYNEQFF.

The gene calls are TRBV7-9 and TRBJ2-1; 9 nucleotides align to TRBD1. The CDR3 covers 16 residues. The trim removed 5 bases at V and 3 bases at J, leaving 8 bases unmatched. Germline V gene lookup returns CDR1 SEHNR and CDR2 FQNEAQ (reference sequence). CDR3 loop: CASSDPGQGGYNEQFF. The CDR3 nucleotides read TGTGCCAGCAGCGATCCGGGACAGGGAGGCTACAATGAGCAGTTCTTC.

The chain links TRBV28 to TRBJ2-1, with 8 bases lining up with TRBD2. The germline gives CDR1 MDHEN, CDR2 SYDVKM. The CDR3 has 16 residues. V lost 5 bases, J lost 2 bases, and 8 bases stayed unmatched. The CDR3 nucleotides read TGTGCCAGCAGTCGAACAGGACTAGCAGCCTACAATGAGCAGTTCTTC. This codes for CASSRTGLAAYNEQFF.

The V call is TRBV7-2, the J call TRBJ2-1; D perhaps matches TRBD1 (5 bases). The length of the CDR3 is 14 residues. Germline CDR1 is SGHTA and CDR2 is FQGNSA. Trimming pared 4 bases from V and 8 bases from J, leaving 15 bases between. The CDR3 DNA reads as TGTGCCAGCAGCTACCAGGGTTCTACATATGAGCAGTTCTTC. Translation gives CASSYQGSTYEQFF.

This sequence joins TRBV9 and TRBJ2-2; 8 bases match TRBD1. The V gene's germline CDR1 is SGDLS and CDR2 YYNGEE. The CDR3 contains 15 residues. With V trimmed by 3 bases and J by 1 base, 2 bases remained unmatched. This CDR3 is CASSETGGNTGELFF. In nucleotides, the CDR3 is TGTGCCAGCAGCGAAACAGGGGGGAACACCGGGGAGCTGTTTTTT.

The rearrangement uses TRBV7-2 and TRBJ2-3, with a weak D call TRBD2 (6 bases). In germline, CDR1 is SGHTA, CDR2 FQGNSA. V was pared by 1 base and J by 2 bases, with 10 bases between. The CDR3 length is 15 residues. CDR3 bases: TGTGCCAGCAGCTTAGGTGGACTATCCACAGATACGCAGTATTTT. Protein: CASSLGGLSTDTQYF.

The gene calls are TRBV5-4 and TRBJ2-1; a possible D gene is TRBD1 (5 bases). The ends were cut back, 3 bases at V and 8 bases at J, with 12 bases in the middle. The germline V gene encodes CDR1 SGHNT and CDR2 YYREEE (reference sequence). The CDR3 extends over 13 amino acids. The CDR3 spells CASSSSQEHEQFF. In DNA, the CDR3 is TGTGCCAGCAGCTCTTCACAGGAACATGAGCAGTTCTTC.